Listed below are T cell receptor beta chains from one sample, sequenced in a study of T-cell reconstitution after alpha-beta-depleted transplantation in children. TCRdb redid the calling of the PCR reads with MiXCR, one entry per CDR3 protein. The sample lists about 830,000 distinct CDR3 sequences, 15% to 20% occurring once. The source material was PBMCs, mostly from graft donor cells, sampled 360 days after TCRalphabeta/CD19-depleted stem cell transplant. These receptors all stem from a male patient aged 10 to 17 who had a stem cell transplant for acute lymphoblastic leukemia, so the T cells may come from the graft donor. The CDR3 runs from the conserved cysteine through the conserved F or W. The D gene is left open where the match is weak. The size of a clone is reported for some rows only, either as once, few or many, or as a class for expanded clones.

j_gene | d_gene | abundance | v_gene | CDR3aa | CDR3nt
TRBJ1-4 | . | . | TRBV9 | CASSVGREEGKLFF | TGTGCCAGCAGCGTAGGGCGGGAGGAAGGAAAACTGTTTTTT
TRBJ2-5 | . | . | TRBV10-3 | CAISAVENQETQYF | TGTGCCATCAGTGCGGTGGAGAACCAAGAGACCCAGTACTTC
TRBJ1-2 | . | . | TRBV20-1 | CSAGPGGYTF | TGCAGTGCTGGGCCGGGTGGCTACACCTTC
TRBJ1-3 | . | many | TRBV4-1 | CASSPYGAGVGNTIYF | TGCGCCAGCAGCCCGTATGGGGCAGGGGTCGGAAACACCATATATTTT
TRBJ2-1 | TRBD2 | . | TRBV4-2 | CASSQALAAQFF | TGTGCCAGCAGCCAAGCCCTAGCGGCGCAGTTCTTC
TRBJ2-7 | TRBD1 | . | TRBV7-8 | CASSTATGAHYEQYF | TGTGCCAGCAGCACCGCGACAGGGGCCCACTACGAGCAGTACTTC
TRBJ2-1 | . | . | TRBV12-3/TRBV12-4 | CASTLWGTTYNEQFF | TGTGCCAGCACTCTTTGGGGTACGACCTACAATGAGCAGTTCTTC
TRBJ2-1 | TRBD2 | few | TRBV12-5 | CASGLGLAGGSEQFF | TGTGCTAGTGGTTTGGGACTAGCGGGAGGAAGCGAGCAGTTCTTC
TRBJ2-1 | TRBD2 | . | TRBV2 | CASGLADLEQFF | TGTGCCAGCGGCCTAGCGGATCTTGAGCAGTTCTTC
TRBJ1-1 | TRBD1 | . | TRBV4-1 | CASSQIPTGTGANTEAFF | TGCGCCAGCAGCCAAATCCCCACCGGGACAGGGGCCAACACTGAAGCTTTCTTT
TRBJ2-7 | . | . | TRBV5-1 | CASSLGLARTVYEQYF | TGCGCCAGCAGCTTGGGCTTAGCTAGGACAGTCTACGAGCAGTACTTC